Below are 26 T cell receptor beta chains sequenced from a single sample in a study of human T cells and chemical hapten exposure (dated by TCRdb to the early 2020s). Receptor amplification or capture employed RACE. Data came from a NextSeq 500. TCRdb handled the public reads itself, with Q25 trimming in fastp and clone calling in MiXCR, and kept productive beta chains. CDR3 protein sequences are deduplicated, and each keeps its most common genes and DNA. This sample lists 240,000 or so distinct CDR3 sequences; 7.5% to 9% were detected once. Approximately 2.3% of the sample goes to the ten largest clones. Sample time point, as interpreted from the label and publication: pre-sensitization, week 0. The meaning of the sample's treatment or condition label: therapeutic diphenylcyclopropenone sensitization with weekly scalp DPC. The sample consisted of whole blood, taken in connection with sensitization to the hapten diphenylcyclopropenone (DPC). All receptors come from a middle-aged woman with alopecia areata. Some clones in this sample may be carry-over from other donors' samples.

This sequence joins TRBV6-2 or TRBV6-3 and TRBJ1-1, with unresolved D. V was cut by 2 bases and J by 0 bases, with 4 bases left in between. This CDR3 has 13 amino acids. Germline V lookup: CDR1 MNHEY, CDR2 SVGEGT. CDR3 nucleotides: TGTGCCAGCAGTTACAATCTGAACACTGAAGCTTTCTTT. It yields the protein CASSYNLNTEAFF.

The chain links TRBV5-8 to TRBJ1-1; D remains unclear. The CDR3 contains 15 residues. Germline values: CDR1 SGHTS, CDR2 YDEGEE. Trimming removed 1 base from V and 1 base from J, with 11 bases in between. DNA for the CDR3: TGTGCCAGCAGCTTGATATCGTCGGGGAACACTGAAGCTTTCTTT. This codes for CASSLISSGNTEAFF.

V gene TRBV12-3 or TRBV12-4 combines with J gene TRBJ1-1; D remains unclear. Between the trimmed V and J ends, which lost 5 bases and 7 bases, there was a span of 14 bases. The CDR3 contains 13 residues. The CDR3 protein is CASSRDAGFEAFF. DNA of the CDR3: TGTGCCAGCAGTCGTGATGCGGGTTTTGAAGCTTTCTTT.

This clonotype was seen more than once but under ten times. This chain connects TRBV5-4 to TRBJ2-5, with 11 bases fitting TRBD2. The V segment lost 4 bases and the J segment 5 bases; nucleotides outside the gene matches: 10. CDR3 length: 16 residues. Germline V gene lookup returns CDR1 SGHNT and CDR2 YYREEE (reference sequence). The CDR3 loop is CASSHPTSGRAETQYF. The CDR3 bases are TGTGCCAGCAGCCACCCCACTAGCGGGAGAGCGGAGACCCAGTACTTC.

The table lists this clonotype with many counts. The chain links TRBV10-3 to TRBJ2-7; no reliable D call. The CDR3 is made up of 11 amino acids. Germline V gene lookup returns CDR1 ENHRY and CDR2 SYGVKD. V lost 4 bases, J lost 2 bases, and 3 bases lay in between. DNA for the CDR3: TGTGCCATCAGTGCGGCCTACGAGCAGTACTTC. The encoded protein is CAISAAYEQYF.

This clonotype was recorded a few times. The chain recombines TRBV28 with TRBJ2-3; 11 bases agree with TRBD1. Germline lookup yields CDR1 MDHEN and CDR2 SYDVKM. This CDR3 contains 16 residues. V trimming: 5 bases; J trimming: 7 bases; junction bases outside the gene matches: 11. As DNA, the CDR3 is TGTGCCAGCAGTCTTGTCCCCGGGACAGGGGGATATACGCAGTATTTT. Amino acids: CASSLVPGTGGYTQYF.

This clonotype was seen a handful of times. The chain couples TRBV20-1 to TRBJ2-7, with 7 bases matching TRBD2. The CDR3 is made up of 15 amino acids. Germline CDR1 is DFQATT and CDR2 is SNEGSKA (reference sequence). The V segment lost 0 bases and the J segment 5 bases; nucleotides outside the gene matches: 10. The CDR3: CSARDPGGRSNEQYF. The CDR3 DNA reads TGCAGTGCTAGAGATCCTGGCGGGAGAAGTAACGAGCAGTACTTC.

This clonotype occurred a few times. The chain carries TRBV7-9 and TRBJ2-3; 8 nucleotides align to TRBD1. Germline loops: CDR1 SEHNR, CDR2 FQNEAQ (reference sequence). The V gene end was trimmed by 5 bases and the J gene end by 4 bases; junction bases not matched to a gene: 2. This CDR3 has 13 residues. The CDR3 coding sequence is TGTGCCAGCAGCCGGACAGGGTCAGATACGCAGTATTTT. Translating gives CASSRTGSDTQYF. Full variable domain (remainder filled in from reference TRBV7-9 and TRBJ2-3): DTGVSQNPRHKITKRGQNVTFRCDPISEHNRLYWYRQTLGQGPEFLTYFQNEAQLEKSRLLSDRFSAERPKGSFSTLEIQRTEQGDSAMYLCASSRTGSDTQYFGPGTRLTVL.

This clonotype showed up just a few times. The genes are TRBV9 and TRBJ2-5; 8 bases align to TRBD2. Losses at the gene ends were 3 bases for V and 2 bases for J; bases not matched to a gene: 6. This CDR3 contains 15 residues. The V gene's germline CDR1 is SGDLS and CDR2 YYNGEE. CDR3 DNA: TGTGCCAGCAGCGAGGGGGGGACTAGGCAAGAGACCCAGTACTTC. Its protein product is CASSEGGTRQETQYF.

This chain joins TRBV4-3 and TRBJ2-7, with TRBD2 identical over 9 bases. CDR1 and CDR2 (germline): LGHNA, YSLEER. This CDR3 is 16 amino acids long. V shed 2 bases and J 0 bases; nucleotides not matched to a gene: 5. The CDR3 bases are TGCGCCAGCAGCCAACAACTAGCGGGCCTCTCCTACGAGCAGTACTTC. It yields the protein CASSQQLAGLSYEQYF.

This clonotype was found many times. The chain is built from TRBV6-2 or TRBV6-3 and TRBJ1-6, with D hard to call. This CDR3 spans 14 amino acids. V lost 7 bases and J 8 bases, leaving 15 bases between the germline ends. Germline V gene sequence: CDR1 MNHEY, CDR2 SVGEGT. This CDR3 is CASTMTWADSPLHF. Here the CDR3 DNA reads TGTGCCAGCACTATGACTTGGGCGGATTCACCCCTCCACTTT.

This clonotype came up many times. The rearrangement links TRBV5-1 to TRBJ2-5; D might be TRBD1 (6 bases). Trimming shortened V by 3 bases and J by 4 bases, and 10 bases separated the two germline ends. The germline V gene has CDR1 SGHRS and CDR2 YFSETQ. There are 13 residues in the CDR3. The CDR3 coding sequence is TGCGCCAGCAGCTATCGGACAGCAGAGACCCAGTACTTC. Residues: CASSYRTAETQYF. Based on the CDR3 plus reference TRBV5-1 and TRBJ2-5, the full variable domain is KAGVTQTPRYLIKTRGQQVTLSCSPISGHRSVSWYQQTPGQGLQFLFEYFSETQRNKGNFPGRFSGRQFSNSRSEMNVSTLELGDSALYLCASSYRTAETQYFGPGTRLLVL.

This chain uses TRBV24-1 with TRBJ2-5; 10 nucleotides match TRBD1. CDR1 is KGHDR, CDR2 SFDVKD, per germline. The V and J ends lost 5 bases and 3 bases, in that order; junction bases with no gene match: 17. This CDR3 spans 19 amino acids. CDR3 nucleotides: TGTGCCACCAGTGCGGCCTGGGAGACAGGGGGCGCGGAGAAAGAGACCCAGTACTTC. It is translated as CATSAAWETGGAEKETQYF.

This clonotype has more than one count but fewer than ten. The chain uses TRBV7-9 and TRBJ2-7; 9 bases are shared with TRBD2. Germline V lookup: CDR1 SEHNR, CDR2 FQNEAQ (reference sequence). With 5 bases clipped from V and 6 bases from J, the junction kept 11 bases outside the gene matches. This CDR3 spans 15 amino acids. The CDR3 bases are TGTGCCAGCAGCCCTCAGCTAGCGGGGCCCCTCGAGCAGTACTTC. Protein: CASSPQLAGPLEQYF.

The chain uses TRBV28 and TRBJ2-3; 13 bases agree with TRBD2. The germline V gene has CDR1 MDHEN and CDR2 SYDVKM. This CDR3 has 19 amino acids. J lost 5 bases, V lost 3 bases, and 14 bases had no gene match. The CDR3 nucleotides read TGTGCCAGCAGTTTTACTAGCGGGAGGGCCAGTAGGCGGCAAGATACGCAGTATTTT. Encoded protein: CASSFTSGRASRRQDTQYF.

The chain carries TRBV12-3 or TRBV12-4 and TRBJ1-5; the D gene is possibly TRBD1 (5 bases). The germline V and J ends were trimmed by 2 bases and 2 bases, with 10 bases remaining between them. This CDR3 contains 15 residues. CDR3 in DNA: TGTGCCAGCAGTTTAAGTGTGGGGGGCAATCAGCCCCAGCATTTT. This sequence encodes CASSLSVGGNQPQHF.

Many counts were recorded for this clonotype. The chain has TRBV11-2 and TRBJ2-3; no clear D. The CDR3 extends over 13 amino acids. Germline-derived CDR1 and CDR2 are SGHAT and FQNNGV. The V and J ends lost 2 bases and 3 bases respectively, with 6 bases between them. CDR3 bases: TGTGCCAGCAGCTTAATGAGTACAGATACGCAGTATTTT. This codes for CASSLMSTDTQYF.

The rearrangement uses TRBV28 and TRBJ2-7; 7 bases are a match to TRBD2. The CDR3 totals 15 residues. Trimming removed 2 bases from V and 0 bases from J; junction bases left unmatched: 4. Germline loops: CDR1 MDHEN, CDR2 SYDVKM. CDR3: CASSLGPGGSYEQYF. The CDR3 DNA follows: TGTGCCAGCAGTTTAGGGCCGGGAGGCTCCTACGAGCAGTACTTC.

This rearrangement joins TRBV4-3 to TRBJ1-2, with 8 bases that match TRBD1. The CDR3 extends over 15 amino acids. Germline values: CDR1 LGHNA, CDR2 YSLEER. J lost 4 bases, V lost 1 base, and 5 bases had no gene match. The CDR3 loop is CASSQGSTGGYGYTF. The CDR3 DNA reads TGCGCCAGCAGCCAAGGGTCTACAGGGGGCTATGGCTACACCTTC.

The sample holds many counts of this clonotype. The V call is TRBV18, the J call TRBJ1-5, with 7 bases matching TRBD1. Germline CDR1 KGHSH, CDR2 LQKENI. V shed 3 bases, J shed 2 bases, and the junction held 1 base outside the gene matches. CDR3 length: 14 amino acids. CDR3 protein: CASSPDRGNQPQHF. The CDR3 DNA reads TGTGCCAGCTCACCTGACAGGGGCAATCAGCCCCAGCATTTT.

This clonotype appeared a few times. The rearrangement uses TRBV11-2 and TRBJ1-3; D perhaps matches TRBD1 (5 bases). Germline V lookup: CDR1 SGHAT, CDR2 FQNNGV. There are 16 residues in the CDR3. V lost 3 bases and J 0 bases, leaving 12 bases between the germline ends. For the CDR3, the DNA is TGTGCCAGCAGCTTTCTACAGGAGAGCTCTGGAAACACCATATATTTT. This sequence encodes CASSFLQESSGNTIYF.

Comment on this clonotype: This may stem from a read error, because a much larger clone lies one nucleotide away. The CDR3 region has the DNA TGTGCCAGCAGTCCCCTAGCGGGTAAAGGCTACGAGCAGTACTTC. Amino acid sequence: CASSPLAGKGYEQYF. V gene TRBV28 combines with J gene TRBJ2-7, with TRBD2 matching over 8 bases. Germline CDR1 reads MDHEN; CDR2 reads SYDVKM. CDR3 length equals 15 residues. Unmatched junction bases numbered 9, after V lost 5 bases and J lost 3 bases.

In DNA, the CDR3 is TGCGCCAGCACCCCCGGGGGCTTTGAAAAACTGTTTTTT. Translation gives CASTPGGFEKLFF. V usage is TRBV5-1 and J usage is TRBJ1-4, with a possible D match to TRBD1 (6 bases). V was clipped by 6 bases and J by 7 bases, with 13 bases between them. Germline loops: CDR1 SGHRS, CDR2 YFSETQ. There are 13 residues in the CDR3.

The chain couples TRBV6-5 to TRBJ2-3; D unresolved. CDR3 length: 16 amino acids. CDR1 is MNHEY and CDR2 is SVGAGI in the germline V gene. The V end lost 4 bases, the J end lost 1 base, and 15 bases lay between the germline ends. This CDR3 is CASSLGPTDGTDTQYF. As DNA, the CDR3 is TGTGCCAGCAGTTTAGGACCCACCGACGGCACAGATACGCAGTATTTT.

The gene calls are TRBV7-2 and TRBJ2-5; possibly TRBD1 or TRBD2 for D (5 bases each). V was pared by 4 bases and J by 4 bases, with 13 bases between. Germline V CDR1 and CDR2: SGHTA, FQGNSA. The length of the CDR3 is 14 residues. This CDR3 reads CASSSNQRGETQYF. As DNA, the CDR3 is TGTGCCAGCAGCTCAAACCAGAGGGGAGAGACCCAGTACTTC.

At least ten counts were recorded for this clonotype. CDR3 coding DNA: TGTGCCGTGCAACGGGGGGGAACCTACGAGCAGTACTTC. It translates to CAVQRGGTYEQYF. The chain joins TRBV25-1 to TRBJ2-7; TRBD2 aligns across 8 bases. V was pared by 11 bases and J by 2 bases, with 8 bases of the junction left unmatched. The CDR3 totals 13 residues. CDR1 and CDR2 (germline): MGHDK, SYGVNS.